The rows below give T cell receptor beta chains drawn from one sample of a study of T cells in localized non-small cell lung cancer. Data came from immunoSEQ multiplex PCR; TCRdb stores just in-frame clones and leaves some out. The sample lists roughly 66,000 clones; roughly 90% were seen once. The sequenced sample was peripheral blood, obtained before any cancer treatment. Receptors originate from a woman aged 40 to 75 with stage I lung adenocarcinoma. Each CDR3 is given with its conserved first and last residue. D genes are given only for firm matches. Not all rows give a size; the values are once, few, many and, for expanded clones, a class.

CDR3 DNA: TGTGCCAGCTCACCAATGGGACAGCTTAACTATGGCTACACCTTC
CDR3 protein: CASSPMGQLNYGYTF
J gene: TRBJ1-2
V gene: TRBV18
clone size: -
D gene: TRBD1

CDR3 DNA: TGTGCCAGCACCTACCGCGGGGATCAGCCCCAGCATTTT
CDR3 protein: CASTYRGDQPQHF
J gene: TRBJ1-5
V gene: TRBV6-6
clone size: -
D gene: -

CDR3 DNA: TGTGCCAGCAGCGTACTCCCGGGAGGGATTTACGAGCAGTACTTC
CDR3 protein: CASSVLPGGIYEQYF
J gene: TRBJ2-7
V gene: TRBV9
clone size: -
D gene: TRBD2

CDR3 DNA: TGTGCCAGCAGTCCGACAGGGACCCACCGAACGATTTATGGCTACACCTTC
CDR3 protein: CASSPTGTHRTIYGYTF
J gene: TRBJ1-2
V gene: TRBV6-4
clone size: -
D gene: TRBD1

CDR3 DNA: TGTGCCAGCAGCTTATTGGGGGACACTGAAGCTTTCTTT
CDR3 protein: CASSLLGDTEAFF
J gene: TRBJ1-1
V gene: TRBV7-8
clone size: few
D gene: -

CDR3 DNA: TGTGCCAGCAGCTTCGGACAGTTGAACACTGAAGCTTTCTTT
CDR3 protein: CASSFGQLNTEAFF
J gene: TRBJ1-1
V gene: TRBV7-2
clone size: -
D gene: -

CDR3 DNA: TGCGCCAGCAGCTTGATAGAACCAAACACTGAAGCTTTCTTT
CDR3 protein: CASSLIEPNTEAFF
J gene: TRBJ1-1
V gene: TRBV5-1
clone size: -
D gene: -

CDR3 DNA: TGTGCCAGCAGTTTAACCGGGACAGGGAATGGCTACACCTTC
CDR3 protein: CASSLTGTGNGYTF
J gene: TRBJ1-2
V gene: TRBV27
clone size: -
D gene: TRBD1

CDR3 DNA: TGTGCCTGGAGTGTAGGGACTCATGAGCAGTTCTTC
CDR3 protein: CAWSVGTHEQFF
J gene: TRBJ2-1
V gene: TRBV30
clone size: -
D gene: -

CDR3 DNA: TGTGCCAGCAGTAGGGCTAATCAGGGCGAGCAGTACTTC
CDR3 protein: CASSRANQGEQYF
J gene: TRBJ2-7
V gene: TRBV9
clone size: once
D gene: -

CDR3 DNA: TGCGCCAGCAGCTTGGAGTTCGAGGGTTTCGAGCAGTACTTC
CDR3 protein: CASSLEFEGFEQYF
J gene: TRBJ2-7
V gene: TRBV5-1
clone size: -
D gene: -

CDR3 DNA: TGTGCCAGCAGCGCCCAGATTGACCCCACGCAGTATTTT
CDR3 protein: CASSAQIDPTQYF
J gene: TRBJ2-3
V gene: TRBV7-9
clone size: -
D gene: -

CDR3 DNA: TGTGCCAGCAGTTCCACAGGATACACCGGGGAGCTGTTTTTT
CDR3 protein: CASSSTGYTGELFF
J gene: TRBJ2-2
V gene: TRBV6-5
clone size: -
D gene: -

CDR3 DNA: TGTGCCTGGAGACAGGGGCAGAACACCGGGGAGCTGTTTTTT
CDR3 protein: CAWRQGQNTGELFF
J gene: TRBJ2-2
V gene: TRBV30
clone size: -
D gene: TRBD1

CDR3 DNA: TGCGCCAGCAGGAGGACGGGTAGCGACACTGAAGCTTTCTTT
CDR3 protein: CASRRTGSDTEAFF
J gene: TRBJ1-1
V gene: TRBV5-1
clone size: -
D gene: -

CDR3 DNA: TGCGCCAGCAGCACGGACATGGGACAGGGTGGAAACACTGAAGCTTTCTTT
CDR3 protein: CASSTDMGQGGNTEAFF
J gene: TRBJ1-1
V gene: TRBV5-1
clone size: -
D gene: TRBD1

CDR3 DNA: TGTGCCATCGGGGGATTCCGGGACAGGGGGCTGGGCACTGAAGCTTTCTTT
CDR3 protein: CAIGGFRDRGLGTEAFF
J gene: TRBJ1-1
V gene: TRBV10-3
clone size: -
D gene: TRBD1

CDR3 DNA: TGTGCCAGCAGTTTATACAGGGGTAATAATTCACCCCTCCACTTT
CDR3 protein: CASSLYRGNNSPLHF
J gene: TRBJ1-6
V gene: TRBV27
clone size: -
D gene: TRBD1

CDR3 DNA: TGTGCCAGCAGTTCTGGGACAGCCGGCTCCTCTAACTATGGCTACACCTTC
CDR3 protein: CASSSGTAGSSNYGYTF
J gene: TRBJ1-2
V gene: TRBV28
clone size: -
D gene: TRBD1

CDR3 DNA: TGCGCCAGCAGTGAGAGACAGTCGAGCGAGCAGTACTTC
CDR3 protein: CASSERQSSEQYF
J gene: TRBJ2-7
V gene: TRBV10-1
clone size: -
D gene: -

CDR3 DNA: TGCGCCAGCAGCTTGAGGGTAAATGAGCAGTTCTTC
CDR3 protein: CASSLRVNEQFF
J gene: TRBJ2-1
V gene: TRBV5-1
clone size: -
D gene: -

CDR3 DNA: TGCGCCAGCAGCTTGCCTAGCGGGAGGTCTAGCACAGATACGCAGTATTTT
CDR3 protein: CASSLPSGRSSTDTQYF
J gene: TRBJ2-3
V gene: TRBV5-1
clone size: -
D gene: TRBD2

CDR3 DNA: TGTGCCAGTAGCCGCGGACTAGCGGGAGTGGTAGATACGCAGTATTTT
CDR3 protein: CASSRGLAGVVDTQYF
J gene: TRBJ2-3
V gene: TRBV19
clone size: -
D gene: TRBD2

CDR3 DNA: TGTGCCAGCAGCCCCGACACTAACTATGGCTACACCTTC
CDR3 protein: CASSPDTNYGYTF
J gene: TRBJ1-2
V gene: TRBV7-2
clone size: once
D gene: -

CDR3 DNA: TGCGCCAGCAGTGCCCGGGAGTTCCGGGAGACCCAGTACTTC
CDR3 protein: CASSAREFRETQYF
J gene: TRBJ2-5
V gene: TRBV10-1
clone size: -
D gene: -

CDR3 DNA: TGCGCCAGCAGTGCGGGACAGGGGGCTTGGGAGCAGTACTTC
CDR3 protein: CASSAGQGAWEQYF
J gene: TRBJ2-7
V gene: TRBV10-1
clone size: -
D gene: TRBD1

CDR3 DNA: TGTGCCAGCTCCCCCGGCAGGAGCGAGCAGTACTTC
CDR3 protein: CASSPGRSEQYF
J gene: TRBJ2-7
V gene: TRBV18
clone size: -
D gene: -

CDR3 DNA: TGTGCCAGCAGTGAACAAATACTAGCTGGCAATGAGCAGTTCTTC
CDR3 protein: CASSEQILAGNEQFF
J gene: TRBJ2-1
V gene: TRBV6-1
clone size: -
D gene: -

CDR3 DNA: TGTGCCAGCAGTTTGTCAGGGGGCTCGTATGGCTACACCTTC
CDR3 protein: CASSLSGGSYGYTF
J gene: TRBJ1-2
V gene: TRBV28
clone size: -
D gene: TRBD1

CDR3 DNA: TGTGCCAGCAGCTTAGATGGGGTTGGGGCAGGGCATCAGCCCCAGCATTTT
CDR3 protein: CASSLDGVGAGHQPQHF
J gene: TRBJ1-5
V gene: TRBV11-2
clone size: -
D gene: -

CDR3 DNA: TGTGCCATCAGTCGGACTAGCGGGGGTGTGGATACGCAGTATTTT
CDR3 protein: CAISRTSGGVDTQYF
J gene: TRBJ2-3
V gene: TRBV10-3
clone size: -
D gene: TRBD2

CDR3 DNA: TGTGCCAGCAGCTTAAGTAGCCTAGCGGGACGCACAGATACGCAGTATTTT
CDR3 protein: CASSLSSLAGRTDTQYF
J gene: TRBJ2-3
V gene: TRBV7-3
clone size: -
D gene: TRBD2

CDR3 DNA: TGTGCCAGCAGCGAGCTAGCGGGAGAATCTCCCTCCTACGAGCAGTACTTC
CDR3 protein: CASSELAGESPSYEQYF
J gene: TRBJ2-7
V gene: TRBV21-1
clone size: -
D gene: -

CDR3 DNA: TGCGCCAGCAGCCAAAAGACAGGGGCCAGCTCCTATAATTCACCCCTCCACTTT
CDR3 protein: CASSQKTGASSYNSPLHF
J gene: TRBJ1-6
V gene: TRBV5-1
clone size: -
D gene: TRBD1

CDR3 DNA: TGTGCCAGCGGAATCCGCTCCTACGAGCAGTACTTC
CDR3 protein: CASGIRSYEQYF
J gene: TRBJ2-7
V gene: TRBV7-9
clone size: -
D gene: -

CDR3 DNA: TGTGCCACCAGCAGAGGAGTCGCTGGAGACAGTCGCCATGGGAGCAATCAGCCCCAGCATTTT
CDR3 protein: CATSRGVAGDSRHGSNQPQHF
J gene: TRBJ1-5
V gene: TRBV15
clone size: -
D gene: -

CDR3 DNA: TGTGCCAGCAGCTTAGTGTACACTGAAGCTTTCTTT
CDR3 protein: CASSLVYTEAFF
J gene: TRBJ1-1
V gene: TRBV7-8
clone size: -
D gene: -

CDR3 DNA: TGCGCCAGCAGTGTGCTGAGCACCGGGGAGCTGTTTTTT
CDR3 protein: CASSVLSTGELFF
J gene: TRBJ2-2
V gene: TRBV10-1
clone size: -
D gene: -

CDR3 DNA: TGTGCCAGCAGCGACACAGGGTTCCGGGGCTACACCTTC
CDR3 protein: CASSDTGFRGYTF
J gene: TRBJ1-2
V gene: TRBV27
clone size: -
D gene: -

CDR3 DNA: TGCAGCGTTTCCTACAGGGGGGATACGCAGTATTTT
CDR3 protein: CSVSYRGDTQYF
J gene: TRBJ2-3
V gene: TRBV29-1
clone size: -
D gene: TRBD1

CDR3 DNA: TGTGCCAACTCACCTTGGACTAGCGGGAGGGACGAGCAGTACTTC
CDR3 protein: CANSPWTSGRDEQYF
J gene: TRBJ2-7
V gene: TRBV18
clone size: -
D gene: TRBD2

CDR3 DNA: TGCGCCAGCAGCTTAGACCTTTACAATGAGCAGTTCTTC
CDR3 protein: CASSLDLYNEQFF
J gene: TRBJ2-1
V gene: TRBV5-1
clone size: few
D gene: -

CDR3 DNA: TGTGCCAGCAGTTTAAGCCCCTTGGAGGTTGGGTTTTACTCTGGGGCCAACGTCCTGACTTTC
CDR3 protein: CASSLSPLEVGFYSGANVLTF
J gene: TRBJ2-6
V gene: TRBV28
clone size: -
D gene: -

CDR3 DNA: TGCGCCAGCAGCTTGAGAAGCGGGGGGCTTAACAATGAGCAGTTCTTC
CDR3 protein: CASSLRSGGLNNEQFF
J gene: TRBJ2-1
V gene: TRBV5-1
clone size: -
D gene: TRBD2

CDR3 DNA: TGTGCCAGCAGTCCGGAGGCCGCGGGATACCATGGCTACACCTTC
CDR3 protein: CASSPEAAGYHGYTF
J gene: TRBJ1-2
V gene: TRBV7-2
clone size: -
D gene: -

CDR3 DNA: TGTGCCAGCAGCTCTAGTTTCAACACTGAAGCTTTCTTT
CDR3 protein: CASSSSFNTEAFF
J gene: TRBJ1-1
V gene: TRBV11-3
clone size: -
D gene: -

CDR3 DNA: TGTGCCTGGGACAGAGCTGGAAACACCATATATTTT
CDR3 protein: CAWDRAGNTIYF
J gene: TRBJ1-3
V gene: TRBV30
clone size: -
D gene: -

CDR3 DNA: TGTGCCAGCAGCCCACCAGGCGTCCCAGATACGCAGTATTTT
CDR3 protein: CASSPPGVPDTQYF
J gene: TRBJ2-3
V gene: TRBV28
clone size: -
D gene: -

CDR3 DNA: TGTGCCAGCAGCTTAGCGAACCAGGGACGGGAAAAACTGTTTTTT
CDR3 protein: CASSLANQGREKLFF
J gene: TRBJ1-4
V gene: TRBV7-2
clone size: -
D gene: -

CDR3 DNA: TGTGCCAGCAGCGTATTGGGAGAGACCCAGTACTTC
CDR3 protein: CASSVLGETQYF
J gene: TRBJ2-5
V gene: TRBV9
clone size: -
D gene: -

CDR3 DNA: TGTGCCAGCGGAAGACTAGCGGCCCAAGATACGCAGTATTTT
CDR3 protein: CASGRLAAQDTQYF
J gene: TRBJ2-3
V gene: TRBV6-6
clone size: -
D gene: TRBD2

CDR3 DNA: TGTGCCATCAGTGGGGTCCAGGGGGCCACTGAAGCTTTCTTT
CDR3 protein: CAISGVQGATEAFF
J gene: TRBJ1-1
V gene: TRBV10-3
clone size: -
D gene: TRBD1

CDR3 DNA: TGTGCCAGCAGCGTAGCTTGGGACTCATACAGCACAGATACGCAGTATTTT
CDR3 protein: CASSVAWDSYSTDTQYF
J gene: TRBJ2-3
V gene: TRBV9
clone size: -
D gene: -

CDR3 DNA: TGTGCCAGCAGCCCTCCCCTACAGGGCTTCTATGGCTACACCTTC
CDR3 protein: CASSPPLQGFYGYTF
J gene: TRBJ1-2
V gene: TRBV7-9
clone size: medium-sized
D gene: -